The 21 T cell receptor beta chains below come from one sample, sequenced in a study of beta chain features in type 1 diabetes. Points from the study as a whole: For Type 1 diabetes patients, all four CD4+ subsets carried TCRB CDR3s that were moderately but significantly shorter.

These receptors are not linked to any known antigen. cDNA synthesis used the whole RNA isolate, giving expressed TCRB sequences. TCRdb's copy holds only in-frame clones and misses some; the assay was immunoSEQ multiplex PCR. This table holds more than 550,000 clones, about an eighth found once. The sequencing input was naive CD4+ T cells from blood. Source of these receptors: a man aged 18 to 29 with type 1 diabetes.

DNA for the CDR3: TGTGCCAGCAGCCAAGATTGGTGGCGCTCTGGCTACACCTTC. Translation gives CASSQDWWRSGYTF. The chain combines TRBV14 with TRBJ1-2; D gene uncertain. Trimming removed 0 bases at V and 7 bases at J, with 12 bases between. The length of the CDR3 is 14 residues. Germline CDR1 SGHDN, CDR2 FVKESK.

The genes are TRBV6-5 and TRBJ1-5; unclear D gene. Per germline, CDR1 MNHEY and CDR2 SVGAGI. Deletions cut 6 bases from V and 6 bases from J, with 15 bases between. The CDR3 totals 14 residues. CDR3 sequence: CASSSGPGGQPQHF. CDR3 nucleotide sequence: TGTGCCAGCAGCAGCGGACCCGGCGGTCAGCCCCAGCATTTT.

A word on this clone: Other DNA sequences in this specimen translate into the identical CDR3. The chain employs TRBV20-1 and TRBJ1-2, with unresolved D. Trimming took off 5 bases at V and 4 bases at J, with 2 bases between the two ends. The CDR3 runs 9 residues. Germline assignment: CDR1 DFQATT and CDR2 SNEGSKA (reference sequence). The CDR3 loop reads CSAGYGYTF. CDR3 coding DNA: TGCAGTGCTGGCTATGGCTACACCTTC.

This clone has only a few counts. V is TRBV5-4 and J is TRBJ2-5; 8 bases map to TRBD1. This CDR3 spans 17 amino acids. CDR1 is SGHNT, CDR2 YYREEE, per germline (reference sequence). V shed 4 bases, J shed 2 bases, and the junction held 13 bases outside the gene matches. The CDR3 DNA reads TGTGCCAGCAGCCCTGGGACAGGCACAGACGGACAAGAGACCCAGTACTTC. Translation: CASSPGTGTDGQETQYF.

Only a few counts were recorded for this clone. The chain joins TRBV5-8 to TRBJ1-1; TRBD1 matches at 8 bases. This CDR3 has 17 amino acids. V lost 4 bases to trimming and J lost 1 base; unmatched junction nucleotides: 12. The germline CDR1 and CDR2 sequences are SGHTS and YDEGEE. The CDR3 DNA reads TGTGCCAGCAGCCTAGGACAGGGAAGCCTAAGGAACACTGAAGCTTTCTTT. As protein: CASSLGQGSLRNTEAFF.

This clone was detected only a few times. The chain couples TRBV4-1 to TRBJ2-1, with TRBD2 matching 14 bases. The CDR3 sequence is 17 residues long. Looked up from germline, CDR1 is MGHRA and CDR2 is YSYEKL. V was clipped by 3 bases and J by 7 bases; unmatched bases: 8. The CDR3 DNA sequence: TGCGCCAGCAGCCATCGGACTAGCGGGAGGCAACGGAATGAGCAGTTCTTC. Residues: CASSHRTSGRQRNEQFF.

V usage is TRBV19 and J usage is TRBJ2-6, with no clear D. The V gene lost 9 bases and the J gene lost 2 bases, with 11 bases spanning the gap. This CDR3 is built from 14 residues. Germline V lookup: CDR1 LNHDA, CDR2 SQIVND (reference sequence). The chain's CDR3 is CASSPLAGANVLTF. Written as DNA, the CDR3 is TGTGCCAGCAGTCCACTTGCTGGGGCCAACGTCCTGACTTTC.

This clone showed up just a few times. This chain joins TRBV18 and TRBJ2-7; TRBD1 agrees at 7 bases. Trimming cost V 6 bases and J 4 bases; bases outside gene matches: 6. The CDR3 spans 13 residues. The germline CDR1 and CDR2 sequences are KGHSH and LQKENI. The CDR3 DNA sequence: TGTGCCAGCTCCCCAGGGGGACAGTACGAGCAGTACTTC. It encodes CASSPGGQYEQYF. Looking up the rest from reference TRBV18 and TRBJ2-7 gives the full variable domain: NAGVMQNPRHLVRRRGQEARLRCSPMKGHSHVYWYRQLPEEGLKFMVYLQKENIIDESGMPKERFSAEFPKEGPSILRIQQVVRGDSAAYFCASSPGGQYEQYFGPGTRLTVT.

The CDR3 DNA reads TGTGCCAGCAGCCCGACCTGGGGGGGCGTGAACACCGGGGAGCTGTTTTTT. This encodes CASSPTWGGVNTGELFF. The rearrangement links TRBV2 to TRBJ2-2, with D possibly matching TRBD2 (7 bases). The V end was cut by 6 bases, the J end by 1 base, with 18 bases between. The length of the CDR3 is 17 residues. CDR1 is SNHLY, CDR2 FYNNEI, per germline.

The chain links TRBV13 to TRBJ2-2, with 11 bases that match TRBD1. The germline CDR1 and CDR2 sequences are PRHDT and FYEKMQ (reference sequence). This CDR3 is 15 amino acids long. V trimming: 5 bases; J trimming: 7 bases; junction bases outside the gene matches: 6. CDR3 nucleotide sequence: TGTGCCAGCAGCCCAGGGGACAGGGGGAGCGGGGAGCTGTTTTTT. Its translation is CASSPGDRGSGELFF. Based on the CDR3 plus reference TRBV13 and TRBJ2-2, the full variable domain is AAGVIQSPRHLIKEKRETATLKCYPIPRHDTVYWYQQGPGQDPQFLISFYEKMQSDKGSIPDRFSAQQFSDYHSELNMSSLELGDSALYFCASSPGDRGSGELFFGEGSRLTVL.

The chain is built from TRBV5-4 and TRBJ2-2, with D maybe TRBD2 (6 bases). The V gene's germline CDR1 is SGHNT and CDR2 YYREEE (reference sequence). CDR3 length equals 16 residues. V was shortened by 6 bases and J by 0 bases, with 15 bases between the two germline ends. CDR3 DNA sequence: TGTGCCAGCACCGGGACTTCCCCCCCGAACACCGGGGAGCTGTTTTTT. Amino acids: CASTGTSPPNTGELFF.

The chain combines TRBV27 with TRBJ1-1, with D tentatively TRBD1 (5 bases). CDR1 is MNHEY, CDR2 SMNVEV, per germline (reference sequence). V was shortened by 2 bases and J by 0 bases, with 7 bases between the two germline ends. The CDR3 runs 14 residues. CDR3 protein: CASSLGHLNTEAFF. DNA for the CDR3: TGTGCCAGCAGTTTAGGACATCTGAACACTGAAGCTTTCTTT.

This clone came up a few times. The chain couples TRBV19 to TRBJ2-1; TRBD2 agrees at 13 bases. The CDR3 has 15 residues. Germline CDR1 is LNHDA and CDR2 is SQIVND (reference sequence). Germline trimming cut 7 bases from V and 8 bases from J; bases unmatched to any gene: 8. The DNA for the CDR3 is TGTGCCAGTACCACTGGACTAGCGGGAGTCCATGAGCAGTTCTTC. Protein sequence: CASTTGLAGVHEQFF.

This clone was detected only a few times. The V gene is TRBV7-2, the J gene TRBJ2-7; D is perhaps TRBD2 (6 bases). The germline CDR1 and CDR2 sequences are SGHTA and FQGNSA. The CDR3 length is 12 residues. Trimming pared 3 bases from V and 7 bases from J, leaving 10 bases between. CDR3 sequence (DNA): TGTGCCAGCAGCTTTCTAGCGCGGGAGCAGTACTTC. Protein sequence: CASSFLAREQYF.

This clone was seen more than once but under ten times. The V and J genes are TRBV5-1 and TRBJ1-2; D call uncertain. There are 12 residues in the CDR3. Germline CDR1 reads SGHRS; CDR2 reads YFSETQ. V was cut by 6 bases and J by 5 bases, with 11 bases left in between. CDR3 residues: CASTFEGYGYTF. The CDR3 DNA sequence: TGCGCCAGCACCTTTGAGGGATATGGCTACACCTTC.

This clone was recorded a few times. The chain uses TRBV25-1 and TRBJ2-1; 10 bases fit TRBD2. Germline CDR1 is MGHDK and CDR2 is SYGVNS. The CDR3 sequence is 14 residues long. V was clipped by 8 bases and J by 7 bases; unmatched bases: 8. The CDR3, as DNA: TGTGCCAGCCAACTAGCGGGGTCTCCGAATGAGCAGTTCTTC. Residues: CASQLAGSPNEQFF.

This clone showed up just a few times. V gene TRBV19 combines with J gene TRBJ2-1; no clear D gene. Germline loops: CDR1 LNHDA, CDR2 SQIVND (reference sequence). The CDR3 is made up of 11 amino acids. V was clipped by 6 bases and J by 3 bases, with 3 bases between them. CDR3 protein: CASSNYNEQFF. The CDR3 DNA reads TGTGCCAGTAGCAACTACAATGAGCAGTTCTTC.

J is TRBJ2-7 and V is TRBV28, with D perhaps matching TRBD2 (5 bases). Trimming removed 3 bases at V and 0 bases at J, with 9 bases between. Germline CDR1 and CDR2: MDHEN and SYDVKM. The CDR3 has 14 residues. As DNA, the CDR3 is TGTGCCAGCAGTTTCAGGCGGGCCTCCTACGAGCAGTACTTC. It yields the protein CASSFRRASYEQYF.

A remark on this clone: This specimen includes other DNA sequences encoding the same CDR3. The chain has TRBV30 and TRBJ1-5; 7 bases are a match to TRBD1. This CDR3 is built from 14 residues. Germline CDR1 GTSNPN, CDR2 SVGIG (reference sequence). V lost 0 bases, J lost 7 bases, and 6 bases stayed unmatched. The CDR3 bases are TGTGCCTGGAGTGTACTTCAGGGGGACCAGCCCCAGCATTTT. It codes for CAWSVLQGDQPQHF.

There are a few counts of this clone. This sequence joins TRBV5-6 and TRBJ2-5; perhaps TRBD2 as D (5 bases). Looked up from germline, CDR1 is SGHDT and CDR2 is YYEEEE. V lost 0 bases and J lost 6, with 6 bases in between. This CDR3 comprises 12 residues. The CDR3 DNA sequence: TGTGCCAGCAGCTTGGGGGAGAAGACCCAGTACTTC. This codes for CASSLGEKTQYF.

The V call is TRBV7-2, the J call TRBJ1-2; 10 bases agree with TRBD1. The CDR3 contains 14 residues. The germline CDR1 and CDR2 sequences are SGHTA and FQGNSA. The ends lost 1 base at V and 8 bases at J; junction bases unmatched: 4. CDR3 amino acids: CASSLETGGVGYTF. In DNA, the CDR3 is TGTGCCAGCAGCTTAGAGACAGGGGGCGTCGGCTACACCTTC.